These 13 T cell receptor beta chains originate from one sample sequenced in a study of cytomegalovirus exposure and HLA in healthy donors. Use of 60 Vbeta and 13 Jbeta primers characterized the PCR. TCRdb's table, derived via immunoSEQ multiplex PCR, lists solely in-frame clones and lacks some. The table includes around 120,000 clones, roughly 69% detected once. Sequences were obtained from PBMCs. The receptors come from a man in his fifties or sixties in good health and CMV-seropositive.

The J gene is TRBJ2-1, the V gene TRBV6-5; possible D gene TRBD1, 7 bases. Germline CDR1 reads MNHEY; CDR2 reads SVGAGI. Trimming cost V 7 bases and J 2 bases, with 9 bases left between them. The CDR3 is 13 residues long. The CDR3 DNA sequence: TGTGCCAGCACCAGGGGGGCCTACAATGAGCAGTTCTTC. Protein: CASTRGAYNEQFF.

The sample holds one count of this clone. The V and J genes are TRBV5-5 and TRBJ1-1; D remains unclear. The germline V gene encodes CDR1 SGHKS and CDR2 YYEKEE (reference sequence). The V end was cut by 4 bases, the J end by 3 bases, with 10 bases between. This CDR3 is built from 13 residues. The chain's CDR3 is CASSPMPDTEAFF. The CDR3, as DNA: TGTGCCAGCAGCCCCATGCCGGACACTGAAGCTTTCTTT.

V and J are TRBV5-6 and TRBJ1-5; TRBD1 matches at 9 bases. The CDR3 has 13 amino acids. Trimming cost V 5 bases and J 7 bases; bases outside gene matches: 4. The germline V gene has CDR1 SGHDT and CDR2 YYEEEE. CDR3 loop: CASSTGGWQPQHF. The CDR3 coding sequence is TGTGCCAGCAGTACAGGGGGCTGGCAGCCCCAGCATTTT.

J is TRBJ1-2 and V is TRBV5-1; possible D gene TRBD1, 6 bases. The CDR3 consists of 13 residues. Trimming shortened V by 0 bases and J by 7 bases, and 10 bases separated the two germline ends. Germline CDR1 SGHRS, CDR2 YFSETQ. The CDR3 DNA follows: TGCGCCAGCAGCTTGGTGGGGGCGCGTGGCTACACCTTC. This gives the protein CASSLVGARGYTF.

CDR3 amino acids: CASSILGTGGSHGYTF. The CDR3 DNA reads as TGTGCCAGTAGTATATTAGGGACAGGGGGCTCCCATGGCTACACCTTC. This sequence joins TRBV19 and TRBJ1-2, with 12 bases identical to TRBD1. CDR1 is LNHDA and CDR2 is SQIVND in the germline V gene (reference sequence). CDR3 length equals 16 residues. After removal of 2 bases from V and 6 bases from J, the junction contained 7 bases not matched to a gene.

The chain recombines TRBV7-3 with TRBJ1-2; D gene uncertain. The CDR3 covers 13 residues. In germline, CDR1 is SGHTA, CDR2 FQGTGA. Trimming pared 1 base from V and 7 bases from J, leaving 10 bases between. The CDR3, as DNA: TGTGCCAGCAGCTTAAACCCTCTCAGTGGCTACACCTTC. Translating gives CASSLNPLSGYTF. Looking up the rest from reference TRBV7-3 and TRBJ1-2 gives the full variable domain: GAGVSQTPSNKVTEKGKYVELRCDPISGHTALYWYRQSLGQGPEFLIYFQGTGAADDSGLPNDRFFAVRPEGSVSTLKIQRTERGDSAVYLCASSLNPLSGYTFGSGTRLTVV.

This clone appeared a few times. The chain is built from TRBV5-6 and TRBJ2-7, with D possibly TRBD1 on 6 matching bases. The V and J ends lost 0 bases and 3 bases respectively, with 19 bases between them. CDR1 and CDR2 from the germline V gene are SGHDT and YYEEEE. The CDR3 runs to 17 residues. The CDR3 region is CASSLEVGTTSFYEQYF. For the CDR3, the DNA is TGTGCCAGCAGCTTGGAGGTTGGGACAACTTCTTTCTACGAGCAGTACTTC.

The chain is built from TRBV2 and TRBJ2-2, with D perhaps TRBD2 (6 bases). The CDR3 loop spans 19 amino acids. Germline lookup yields CDR1 SNHLY and CDR2 FYNNEI. The germline V and J ends were trimmed by 7 bases and 0 bases, with 24 bases remaining between them. Here the CDR3 DNA reads TGTGCCAGCAAGCTCCCCCGGAGACTAGGGACCACGAACACCGGGGAGCTGTTTTTT. This translates into CASKLPRRLGTTNTGELFF.

Concerning this clone: The junction does not match germline at one end; this may be a read error. This chain uses TRBV7-3 with TRBJ2-6, with 7 bases fitting TRBD2. The CDR3 sequence is 18 residues long. Germline V lookup: CDR1 SGHTA, CDR2 FQGTGA. Here the CDR3 reads CASSPRDYKSSGVNVLTF. The CDR3 DNA follows: TGTGCCAGCAGCCCGCGGGACTATAAGAGCTCTGGGGTCAACGTCCTGACTTTC.

This chain links TRBV5-6 with TRBJ2-3; weak D call: TRBD1 (7 bases). The CDR3 extends over 17 amino acids. V was pared by 4 bases and J by 1 base, with 19 bases between. In germline, CDR1 is SGHDT, CDR2 YYEEEE. CDR3 nucleotides: TGTGCCAGCAGCCTTACCCGGAGGGGGCCCGGCACAGATACGCAGTATTTT. Residues: CASSLTRRGPGTDTQYF.

This chain uses TRBV6-1 with TRBJ1-5, with D possibly matching TRBD1 (5 bases). Trimming stripped 5 bases from V and 5 bases from J, with 13 bases between. CDR1 MNHNS and CDR2 SASEGT come from the germline V gene. This CDR3 region has 14 residues. CDR3 amino acids: CASSPGGRDQPQHF. The CDR3 coding sequence is TGTGCCAGCAGTCCGGGGGGACGGGATCAGCCCCAGCATTTT.

This clone was counted a single time. The chain has TRBV6-5 and TRBJ1-1; no clear D. The V gene's germline CDR1 is MNHEY and CDR2 SVGAGI. The germline V and J ends were trimmed by 0 bases and 8 bases, with 10 bases remaining between them. The CDR3 loop spans 13 amino acids. In DNA, the CDR3 is TGTGCCAGCAGTTACTCGAATGGGAGAGAAGCTTTCTTT. It encodes CASSYSNGREAFF.

The chain is built from TRBV19 and TRBJ1-5; 9 bases match TRBD1. J was trimmed by 4 bases and V by 1 base; bases with no gene match: 11. CDR1 and CDR2 from the germline V gene are LNHDA and SQIVND (reference sequence). CDR3 size: 18 residues. The CDR3 DNA is TGTGCCAGTAGTATAGGGCCTCGCCGGGACAGGGCAAATCAGCCCCAGCATTTT. Translation: CASSIGPRRDRANQPQHF.